Only a few counts were recorded for the clone carrying this TCR beta chain. Its antigen is not known. V lost 5 bases and J lost 5; bases outside the gene matches: 5. The CDR3 contains 14 residues. Looked up from germline, CDR1 is SGHRS and CDR2 is YFSETQ. The source of the sample is a study of cytomegalovirus exposure and HLA in healthy donors. Looking at the study overall: Most genotyped donors, about four fifths of more than 300, had Caucasian-associated genetic ancestry.

The PCR employed 60 Vbeta primers together with 13 Jbeta primers. Using immunoSEQ multiplex PCR, the repertoire was profiled, and TCRdb retains in-frame clones only, with some absent. The sample includes under 200,000 clones, approximately 78% of them seen just once. General study findings and limits: Earlier findings revealed that most TCR beta V segments proved productive either about 87% or about 30% of the time. Confirmation in vitro established that a few CMV-associated chains were specific for CMV antigens. Later genetic work tied a missense DCLRE1C variant to beta-chain V and J trimming.

V usage is TRBV5-1 and J usage is TRBJ1-2; 11 nucleotides match TRBD1. Sequenced: PBMCs. This clonotype originated in a woman between 40 and 55 years old in good health and CMV-seronegative. CDR3 amino acids: CASSGQGAVYGYTF. CDR3 nucleotides: TGCGCCAGCAGTGGACAGGGGGCGGTTTATGGCTACACCTTC.